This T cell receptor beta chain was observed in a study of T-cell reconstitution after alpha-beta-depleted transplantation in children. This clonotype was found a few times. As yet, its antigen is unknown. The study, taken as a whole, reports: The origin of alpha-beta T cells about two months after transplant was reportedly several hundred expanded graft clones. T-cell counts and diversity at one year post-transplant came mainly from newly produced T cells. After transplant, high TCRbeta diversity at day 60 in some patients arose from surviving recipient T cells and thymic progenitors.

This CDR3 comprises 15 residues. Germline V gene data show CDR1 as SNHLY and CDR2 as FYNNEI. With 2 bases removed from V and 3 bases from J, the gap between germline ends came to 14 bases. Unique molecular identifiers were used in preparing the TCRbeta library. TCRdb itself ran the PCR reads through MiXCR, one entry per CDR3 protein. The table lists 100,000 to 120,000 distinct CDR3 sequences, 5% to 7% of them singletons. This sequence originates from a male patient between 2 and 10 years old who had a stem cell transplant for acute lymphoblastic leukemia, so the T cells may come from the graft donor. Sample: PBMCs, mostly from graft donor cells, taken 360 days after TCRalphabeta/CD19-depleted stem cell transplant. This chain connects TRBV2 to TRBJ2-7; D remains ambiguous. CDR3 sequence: CASSEWLMIDYEQYF. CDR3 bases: TGTGCCAGCAGTGAATGGCTGATGATAGACTACGAGCAGTACTTC.